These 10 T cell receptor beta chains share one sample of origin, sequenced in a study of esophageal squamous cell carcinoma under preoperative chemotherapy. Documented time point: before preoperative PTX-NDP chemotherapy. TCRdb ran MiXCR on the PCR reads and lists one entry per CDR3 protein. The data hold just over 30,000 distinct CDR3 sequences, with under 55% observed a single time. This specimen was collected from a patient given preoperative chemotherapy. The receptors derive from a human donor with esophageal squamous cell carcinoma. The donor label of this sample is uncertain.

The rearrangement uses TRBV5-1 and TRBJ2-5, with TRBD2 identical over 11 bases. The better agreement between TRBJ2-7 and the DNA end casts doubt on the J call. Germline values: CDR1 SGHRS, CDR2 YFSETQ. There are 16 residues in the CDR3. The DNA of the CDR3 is TGCGCCAGCAGCTTGGAACTAGCGGGAGTGGGTGACGAGCAGTACTTC. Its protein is CASSLELAGVGDEQYF.

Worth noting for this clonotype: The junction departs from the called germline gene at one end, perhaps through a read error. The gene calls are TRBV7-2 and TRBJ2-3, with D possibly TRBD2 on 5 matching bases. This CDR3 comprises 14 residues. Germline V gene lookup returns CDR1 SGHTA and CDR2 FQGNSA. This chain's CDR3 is CASSLHGNTGTQFF. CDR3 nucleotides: TGTGCCAGCAGCTTGCACGGGAACACCGGTACGCAGTTTTTT.

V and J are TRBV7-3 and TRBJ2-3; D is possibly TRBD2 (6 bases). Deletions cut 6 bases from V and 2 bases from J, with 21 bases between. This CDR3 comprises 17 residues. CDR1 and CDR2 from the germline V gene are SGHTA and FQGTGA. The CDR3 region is CASSRVGIAVPTDTQYF. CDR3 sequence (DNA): TGTGCCAGCAGTCGAGTGGGCATAGCGGTACCCACAGATACGCAGTATTTT.

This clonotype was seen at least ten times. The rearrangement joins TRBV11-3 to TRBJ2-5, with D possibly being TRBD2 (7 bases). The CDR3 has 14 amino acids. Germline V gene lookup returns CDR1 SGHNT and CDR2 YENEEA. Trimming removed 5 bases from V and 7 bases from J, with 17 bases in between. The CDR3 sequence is CASSRGGGARTQYF. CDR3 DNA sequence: TGTGCCAGCAGCCGTGGGGGGGGCGCCAGGACCCAGTACTTC.

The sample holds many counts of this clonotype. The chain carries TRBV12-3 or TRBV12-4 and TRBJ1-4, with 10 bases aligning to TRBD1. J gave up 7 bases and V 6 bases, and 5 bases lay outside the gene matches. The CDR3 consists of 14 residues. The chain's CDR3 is CASRGDRGGEKLFF. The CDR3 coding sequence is TGTGCCAGCAGAGGGGACAGGGGAGGTGAAAAACTGTTTTTT.

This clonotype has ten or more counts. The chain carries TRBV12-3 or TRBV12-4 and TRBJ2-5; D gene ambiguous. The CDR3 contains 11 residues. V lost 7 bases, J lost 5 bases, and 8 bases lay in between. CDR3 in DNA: TGTGCCAGCACCCTAGGGGAGACCCAGTACTTC. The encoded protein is CASTLGETQYF.

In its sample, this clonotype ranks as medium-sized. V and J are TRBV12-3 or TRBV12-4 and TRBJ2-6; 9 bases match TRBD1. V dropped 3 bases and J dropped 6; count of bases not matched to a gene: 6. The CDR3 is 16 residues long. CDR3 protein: CASSLGTGFMANVLTF. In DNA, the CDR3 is TGTGCCAGCAGTTTGGGGACAGGGTTCATGGCCAACGTCCTGACTTTC.

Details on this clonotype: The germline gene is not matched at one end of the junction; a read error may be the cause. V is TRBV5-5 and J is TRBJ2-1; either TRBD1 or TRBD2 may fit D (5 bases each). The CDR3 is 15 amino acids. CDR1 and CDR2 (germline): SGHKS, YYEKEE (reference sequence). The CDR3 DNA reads TGTGCCAGCGGGTTGTCAGGTCCGGGGCCCAAGGTCCAGACCTTC. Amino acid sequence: CASGLSGPGPKVQTF.

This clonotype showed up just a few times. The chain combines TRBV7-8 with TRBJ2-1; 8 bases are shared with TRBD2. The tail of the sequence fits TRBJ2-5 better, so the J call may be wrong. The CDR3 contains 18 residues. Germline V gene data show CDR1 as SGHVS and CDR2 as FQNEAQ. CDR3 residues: CAIPLTPGLASGLKTQYF. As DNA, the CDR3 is TGTGCCATCCCCCTGACCCCCGGACTAGCAAGCGGGCTAAAGACCCAGTACTTC.

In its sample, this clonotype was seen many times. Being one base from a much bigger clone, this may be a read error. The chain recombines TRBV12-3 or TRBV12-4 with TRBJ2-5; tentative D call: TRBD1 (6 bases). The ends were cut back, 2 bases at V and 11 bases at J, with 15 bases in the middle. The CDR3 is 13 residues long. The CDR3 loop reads CASSLLGAYEQYF. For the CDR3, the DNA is TGTGCCAGCAGTTTATTGGGGGCCTATGAGCAGTACTTC.